This TCR beta chain was identified during a study of cytomegalovirus exposure and HLA in healthy donors. Researchers ran the PCR with 60 Vbeta and 13 Jbeta primers. The assay was immunoSEQ multiplex PCR, and TCRdb's table has in-frame clones only and misses some. The sample includes about 130,000 clones, 60% to 80% of them seen just once. Per the germline V gene, CDR1 is MGHDK and CDR2 is SYGVNS. This CDR3 has 16 amino acids. The V and J ends lost 4 bases and 4 bases respectively, with 17 bases between them. This clonotype was sampled from a woman in her fifties or sixties in good health and CMV-seronegative. Input material: PBMCs. The chain carries TRBV25-1 and TRBJ2-1, with TRBD2 as a possible D gene (5 bases). The CDR3 spells CASSGGRTAYYNEQFF. The CDR3 coding sequence is TGTGCCAGCAGTGGGGGTCGGACTGCTTATTACAATGAGCAGTTCTTC.